This TCR beta chain was retrieved from a study of early T cells in non-severe SARS-CoV-2 infection. Study-level findings and limits: The VDJdb matching leaned toward anti-spike CD8 responses and overlooked private and CD4 specificities.

The sample holds many counts of this clonotype. Its antigen is as yet unknown. Germline CDR1 reads DFQATT; CDR2 reads SNEGSKA (reference sequence). The CDR3 covers 12 residues. Trimming removed 3 bases at V and 6 bases at J, with 11 bases between. Unique molecular identifiers were added to individual cDNA molecules. TCRdb processed the 5' RACE reads anew with MiXCR; each CDR3 protein has one entry. Of 20,000 to 30,000 distinct CDR3 sequences listed, just over 4% were seen once; the top ten hold more than 5%. The J gene is TRBJ1-1, the V gene TRBV20-1; a weak D match, TRBD1 (6 bases). The sample taken for sequencing was whole blood. This receptor was identified in an adult who was a healthcare worker with PCR-confirmed SARS-CoV-2 infection or an uninfected control (not recorded which). CDR3 sequence (DNA): TGCAGTGCTAGGGCTTGGACAGCTGAAGCTTTCTTT. It yields the protein CSARAWTAEAFF.